This record concerns one T cell receptor beta chain sequence. Its antigen is currently unknown. The method was immunoSEQ multiplex PCR; TCRdb's version includes in-frame clones alone and lacks a portion of them. The data hold over 35,000 clones, with approximately 91% observed a single time. These data belong to a study of a mutant IDH1 vaccine in newly diagnosed glioma. Study-level information: The study gave patients eight vaccinations in weeks 1, 3, 5, 7, 11, 15, 19, 23. Treated individuals were around 60% male and around 40% female, averaging approximately 40 years of age. Every participant had undergone radiotherapy, temozolomide, or both before, and most underwent both.

CDR1 and CDR2 (germline): MNHEY, SVGAGI. Unmatched junction bases numbered 6, after V lost 4 bases and J lost 6 bases. The CDR3 is 14 amino acids. Notes on the study in general: The vaccine induced immune responses, and these occurred in roughly 93% of patients.

Time point given: week 5, during vaccination. In every dose of vaccine, 300 ug of mutant IDH1 20-mer peptide was given alongside topical imiquimod. V is TRBV6-5 and J is TRBJ2-7, with 10 bases matching TRBD1. The specimen comprised PBMCs, sampled from a glioma patient whose treatment included an IDH1 peptide vaccine. The TCR comes from a man in his fifties or sixties with glioma. The CDR3 here is CASSSWTGGSEQYF. CDR3 DNA sequence: TGTGCCAGCAGTTCCTGGACAGGGGGAAGCGAGCAGTACTTC.